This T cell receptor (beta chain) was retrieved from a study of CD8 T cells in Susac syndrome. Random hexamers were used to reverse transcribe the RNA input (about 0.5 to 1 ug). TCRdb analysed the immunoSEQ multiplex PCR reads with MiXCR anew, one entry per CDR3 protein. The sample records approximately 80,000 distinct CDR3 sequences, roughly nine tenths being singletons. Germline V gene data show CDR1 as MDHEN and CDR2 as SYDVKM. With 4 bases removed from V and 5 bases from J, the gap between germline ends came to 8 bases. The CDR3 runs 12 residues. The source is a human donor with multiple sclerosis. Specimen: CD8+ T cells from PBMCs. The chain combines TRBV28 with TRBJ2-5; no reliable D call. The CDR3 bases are TGTGCCAGCAGTTCCCAGAGGGAGACCCAGTACTTC. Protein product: CASSSQRETQYF.